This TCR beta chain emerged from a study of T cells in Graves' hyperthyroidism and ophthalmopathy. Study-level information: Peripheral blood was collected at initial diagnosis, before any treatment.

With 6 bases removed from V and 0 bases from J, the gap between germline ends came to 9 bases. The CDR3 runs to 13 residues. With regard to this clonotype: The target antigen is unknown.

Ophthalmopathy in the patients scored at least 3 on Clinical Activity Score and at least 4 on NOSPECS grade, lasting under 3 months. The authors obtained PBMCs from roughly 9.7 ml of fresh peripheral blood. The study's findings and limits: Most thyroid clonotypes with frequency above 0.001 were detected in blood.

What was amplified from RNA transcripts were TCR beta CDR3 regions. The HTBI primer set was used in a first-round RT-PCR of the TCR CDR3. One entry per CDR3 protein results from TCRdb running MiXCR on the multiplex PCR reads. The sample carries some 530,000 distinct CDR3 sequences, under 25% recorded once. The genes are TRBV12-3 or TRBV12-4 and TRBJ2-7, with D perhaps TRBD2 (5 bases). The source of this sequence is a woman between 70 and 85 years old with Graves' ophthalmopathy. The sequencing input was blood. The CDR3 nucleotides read TGTGCCAGCAGAAGCGGAAGCTCCTACGAGCAGTACTTC. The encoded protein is CASRSGSSYEQYF.